These 16 T cell receptor beta chains were all obtained from the same sample, sequenced in a study of blood T cell repertoires in COVID-19. The protocol was immunoSEQ multiplex PCR, while the TCRdb copy is restricted to in-frame clones and leaves out a portion. The data show around 250,000 clones, nearly 90% seen once. Input material: peripheral blood. The receptors were sampled from a human donor in a cohort sampled during active COVID-19.

As DNA, the CDR3 is TGTGCCATCAGCAGGACAGGGGGACTCAGCTCTGGAAACACCATATATTTT. It yields the protein CAISRTGGLSSGNTIYF. V usage is TRBV10-3 and J usage is TRBJ1-3; 10 nucleotides match TRBD1. J gave up 0 bases and V 6 bases, and 8 bases lay outside the gene matches. CDR3 length: 17 residues. Germline V gene data show CDR1 as ENHRY and CDR2 as SYGVKD.

The genes are TRBV6-5 and TRBJ2-7; 8 bases map to TRBD2. The CDR3 is 14 residues long. The trim removed 8 bases at V and 2 bases at J, leaving 8 bases unmatched. Germline loops: CDR1 MNHEY, CDR2 SVGAGI. The chain's CDR3 is CASVLAEATYEQYF. CDR3 bases: TGTGCCAGCGTACTAGCGGAGGCCACCTACGAGCAGTACTTC.

The gene calls are TRBV11-3 and TRBJ1-1; a possible D gene is TRBD1 (6 bases). The germline CDR1 and CDR2 sequences are SGHNT and YENEEA. Between the trimmed V and J ends, which lost 6 bases and 1 base, there was a span of 12 bases. The CDR3 runs 14 residues. CDR3 loop: CASRSSGENTEAFF. Written as DNA, the CDR3 is TGTGCCAGCAGGTCATCAGGGGAGAACACTGAAGCTTTCTTT.

The chain has TRBV28 and TRBJ2-3; D uncertain. The V and J ends lost 10 bases and 7 bases respectively, with 18 bases between them. Germline V gene sequence: CDR1 MDHEN, CDR2 SYDVKM. CDR3 length equals 13 residues. The CDR3: CAITVAPPNTQYF. CDR3 DNA: TGTGCCATCACGGTAGCCCCCCCCAATACGCAGTATTTT.

The chain uses TRBV5-1 and TRBJ1-5; unclear D gene. The germline gives CDR1 SGHRS, CDR2 YFSETQ. V lost 3 bases to trimming and J lost 4 bases, with 14 bases between them. The CDR3 runs 15 residues. CDR3 coding DNA: TGCGCCAGCAGCTGGGGAGGAGACGGTAATCAGCCCCAGCATTTT. Translating it yields CASSWGGDGNQPQHF.

The chain uses TRBV12-3 or TRBV12-4 and TRBJ1-1; tentative D call: TRBD1 (6 bases). The V end was cut by 6 bases, the J end by 6 bases, with 14 bases between. CDR3 length: 13 amino acids. The CDR3 sequence: CASRPGTWAEAFF. Here the CDR3 DNA reads TGTGCCAGCAGGCCCGGGACATGGGCTGAAGCTTTCTTT.

This clone was picked up a small number of times. The chain carries TRBV2 and TRBJ1-6; D remains ambiguous. Trimming removed 9 bases at V and 0 bases at J, with 21 bases between. Germline values: CDR1 SNHLY, CDR2 FYNNEI. The CDR3 spans 18 residues. CDR3 region: CASYLSGPESSYNSPLHF. In DNA, the CDR3 is TGTGCCAGTTACCTGTCCGGCCCGGAGAGCTCCTATAATTCACCCCTCCACTTT.

The V and J genes are TRBV9 and TRBJ1-5; tentative D call: TRBD1 (6 bases). Per the germline V gene, CDR1 is SGDLS and CDR2 is YYNGEE. This CDR3 comprises 15 residues. Trimming shortened V by 4 bases and J by 3 bases, and 14 bases separated the two germline ends. The CDR3 loop is CASSRDTGYNQPQHF. CDR3 nucleotide sequence: TGTGCCAGCAGCAGAGATACAGGGTACAATCAGCCCCAGCATTTT.

This clone was recorded a few times. CDR3 sequence: CASSFSRENTEAFF. Written as DNA, the CDR3 is TGTGCCAGCAGTTTCTCCAGGGAGAACACTGAAGCTTTCTTT. V is TRBV6-6 and J is TRBJ1-1; the D gene is possibly TRBD1 (5 bases). There are 14 residues in the CDR3. V was cut by 4 bases and J by 1 base, with 10 bases left in between. The germline CDR1 and CDR2 sequences are MNHNY and SVGAGI (reference sequence).

V and J are TRBV5-1 and TRBJ2-6, with D perhaps matching TRBD1 (6 bases). With 4 bases removed from V and 3 bases from J, the gap between germline ends came to 11 bases. This CDR3 comprises 15 residues. Germline CDR1 and CDR2: SGHRS and YFSETQ. The DNA for the CDR3 is TGCGCCAGCAGCCCCAGGGGTAGTGGGGCCAACGTCCTGACTTTC. This sequence encodes CASSPRGSGANVLTF.

The chain is built from TRBV5-4 and TRBJ2-7, with 7 bases lining up with TRBD1. The CDR3 is 17 residues long. Germline V gene lookup returns CDR1 SGHNT and CDR2 YYREEE (reference sequence). The V segment lost 4 bases and the J segment 0 bases; nucleotides outside the gene matches: 13. CDR3 in amino acids: CASSPMDRPRSSYEQYF. In DNA, the CDR3 is TGTGCCAGCAGCCCCATGGACAGGCCTAGGAGCTCCTACGAGCAGTACTTC.

CDR3 coding DNA: TGTGCCAGTAGACGGGCGGGAGGAAATGAAAAACTGTTTTTT. Amino acids: CASRRAGGNEKLFF. The chain recombines TRBV19 with TRBJ1-4; unclear D gene. CDR1 is LNHDA and CDR2 is SQIVND in the germline V gene (reference sequence). The V and J ends lost 6 bases and 5 bases respectively, with 13 bases between them. This CDR3 has 14 residues.

This chain's CDR3 is CASSIGRQVSYEQYF. The CDR3 DNA is TGTGCCAGCAGTATTGGACGACAGGTGTCCTACGAGCAGTACTTC. The V gene is TRBV27, the J gene TRBJ2-7, with D perhaps TRBD1 (6 bases). Trimming removed 5 bases from V and 1 base from J, with 15 bases in between. The germline gives CDR1 MNHEY, CDR2 SMNVEV (reference sequence). This CDR3 spans 15 amino acids.

The V and J genes are TRBV2 and TRBJ1-1; 7 bases fit TRBD1. This CDR3 comprises 13 residues. Per the germline V gene, CDR1 is SNHLY and CDR2 is FYNNEI. V lost 3 bases, J lost 10 bases, and 8 bases stayed unmatched. As DNA, the CDR3 is TGTGCCAGCAGTGAGGGGACAGCCCTCGGAGCTTTCTTT. Translation gives CASSEGTALGAFF.

A single count supports this clone. The chain is built from TRBV6-2 or TRBV6-3 and TRBJ1-5; maybe TRBD1 (6 bases). Germline loops: CDR1 MNHEY, CDR2 SVGEGT. The CDR3 is 16 amino acids. The ends were cut back, 2 bases at V and 0 bases at J, with 11 bases in the middle. CDR3 amino acids: CASSYRTGYSNQPQHF. The CDR3 coding sequence is TGTGCCAGCAGTTACCGAACAGGGTATAGCAATCAGCCCCAGCATTTT.

This chain uses TRBV29-1 with TRBJ2-7; D might be TRBD1 (5 bases). Germline-derived CDR1 and CDR2 are SQVTM and ANQGSEA. This CDR3 is 15 amino acids long. V was clipped by 4 bases and J by 0 bases, with 16 bases between them. The CDR3 DNA sequence: TGCAGCGTTGCCAGGCTCACAGGTAGCTCCTACGAGCAGTACTTC. Its protein is CSVARLTGSSYEQYF.